This is a list of T cell receptor beta chains from one sample in a study of blood T cell repertoires in COVID-19. The table came from immunoSEQ multiplex PCR; TCRdb's copy has only in-frame clones and leaves some out. The data contain 150,000 to 200,000 clones, 86% of them singletons. Sequenced: PBMCs or T cells enriched from blood (not recorded which). All receptors derive from a woman aged 40 to 49 in a cohort exposed to, infected with or recovered from COVID-19 (not recorded which). The CDR3 runs from the conserved cysteine through the conserved F or W. A D gene is named only where the DNA matches it firmly. The listing skips clone size in some rows; elsewhere it reads once, few, many or a size class.

D	V	J	length	size	DNA	CDR3
-	TRBV12-3/TRBV12-4	TRBJ1-5	13	-	TGTGCCAGCAGTTTGGGGCAGGGTCAGCCCCAGCATTTT	CASSLGQGQPQHF
-	TRBV19	TRBJ1-5	17	-	TGTGCCAGTAGTACGCCGGGAGGAAGTGTAAGCAATCAGCCCCAGCATTTT	CASSTPGGSVSNQPQHF
-	TRBV15	TRBJ1-5	15	-	TGTGCCACCGCCACAGGGAGCTATAGCAATCAGCCCCAGCATTTT	CATATGSYSNQPQHF
-	TRBV18	TRBJ1-5	13	-	TGTGCCAGCTCATGGGAGAAAGATCAGCCCCAGCATTTT	CASSWEKDQPQHF
TRBD1	TRBV19	TRBJ1-4	16	-	TGTGCCAGTAGTCTACAATCCGGGACAGGGAATGAAAAACTGTTTTTT	CASSLQSGTGNEKLFF
-	TRBV28	TRBJ1-1	14	-	TGTGCCAGCCGCTCGTGGGGGGGGGACACTGAAGCTTTCTTT	CASRSWGGDTEAFF
TRBD1	TRBV6-5	TRBJ2-7	15	-	TGTGCCAGCAGCCCATCGACAGGGGGGTCTTGGGAGCAGTACTTC	CASSPSTGGSWEQYF
TRBD1	TRBV6-5	TRBJ1-2	14	-	TGTGCCAGCAGTCCGGGACAGGCTTTCTATGGCTACACCTTC	CASSPGQAFYGYTF
-	TRBV7-2	TRBJ2-1	15	-	TGTGCCAGCAGCTTAGGTCTAATGCCCTCTAATGAGCAGTTCTTC	CASSLGLMPSNEQFF
TRBD1	TRBV7-9	TRBJ2-5	15	-	TGTGCCAGCAGCTTACGGACAGGGGGCGTGGAGACCCAGTACTTC	CASSLRTGGVETQYF
-	TRBV5-4	TRBJ2-1	17	-	TGTGCCAGCAGCTTGGATCGGGCCCCCCCCGGGGGCAATGAGCAGTTCTTC	CASSLDRAPPGGNEQFF
TRBD2	TRBV5-4	TRBJ2-1	16	-	TGTGCCAGCAGCGGTTCCGGGACTAGCGTATCCAATGAGCAGTTCTTC	CASSGSGTSVSNEQFF
TRBD1	TRBV27	TRBJ1-2	13	-	TGTGCCAGCAGGGGGACAGGGGTCGATGGCTACACCTTC	CASRGTGVDGYTF
TRBD1	TRBV30	TRBJ1-5	15	few	TGTGCCTGGAATTGTGAGGACAGGGGCAATCAGCCCCAGCATTTT	CAWNCEDRGNQPQHF
-	TRBV2	TRBJ1-2	12	-	TGTGCCAGCAGTGACACAGGATATGGCTACACCTTC	CASSDTGYGYTF
-	TRBV3-1/TRBV3-2	TRBJ2-5	15	-	TGTGCCAGCAGCCTCTATTGGAGAGTGGGAGAGACCCAGTACTTC	CASSLYWRVGETQYF
-	TRBV14	TRBJ1-2	15	-	TGTGCCAGCAGCCGGGCGGGGTCCGGGAGCTATGGCTACACCTTC	CASSRAGSGSYGYTF
-	TRBV12-3/TRBV12-4	TRBJ1-2	10	-	TGTGCCAGCAGTTTTCCCCCATACACCTTC	CASSFPPYTF